The clone carrying this T cell receptor (beta chain) appeared once. This entry is derived from a study of cytomegalovirus exposure and HLA in healthy donors. Measured with immunoSEQ multiplex PCR; TCRdb has only the in-frame clones, and not every one. The sample records 60,000 to 80,000 clones, 85% being singletons. Sequenced material: PBMCs. The clonotype originates from a man aged 30-40 years in good health and CMV-seronegative.

The CDR3: CASSRTGDTEAFF. As DNA, the CDR3 is TGCGCCAGCAGCAGGACAGGGGACACTGAAGCTTTCTTT. The gene calls are TRBV5-1 and TRBJ1-1; 9 positions match TRBD1. Losses at the gene ends were 4 bases for V and 3 bases for J; bases not matched to a gene: 1. The CDR3 is 13 residues long. The V gene's germline CDR1 is SGHRS and CDR2 YFSETQ.